A single count supports the clone carrying this T cell receptor (beta chain). The antigen remains undetermined. The primer mix had 60 Vbeta and 13 Jbeta primers. Profiling relied on immunoSEQ multiplex PCR, and the TCRdb table lists in-frame clones only, not all of them. The profile covers about 160,000 clones, with about 81% appearing a single time and 1.5% to 2% taken by the ten largest. The source of the sample is a study of cytomegalovirus exposure and HLA in healthy donors. CDR1 and CDR2 from the germline V gene are SGHAT and FQDESV (reference sequence). V lost 0 bases, J lost 11 bases, and 13 bases lay in between. The CDR3 contains 13 residues. General study findings and limits: DRB1 showed the most TCR associations and HLA-C the fewest in a later analysis, as rates varied by HLA locus. Sequences of the TCR beta chain were said to predict the HLA-A and HLA-B alleles of most subjects accurately. Across donors, presence/absence analyses took sequencing depth to be roughly uniform. Productive rates of about 90% or about 30% were seen for most TCR beta V segments in an earlier analysis.

Material for sequencing was PBMCs. The sequence came from a woman between 18 and 29 years old in good health and CMV-seronegative. The chain recombines TRBV11-1 with TRBJ1-1; D perhaps matches TRBD1 (6 bases). CDR3 bases: TGTGCCAGCAGCTTAGCGCGGGGGGCGGTGGCTTTCTTT. It is translated as CASSLARGAVAFF.